This T cell receptor (beta chain) was sequenced for a study of cytomegalovirus exposure and HLA in healthy donors. Study conclusions and caveats: Cytomegalovirus association was assigned to about 180 TCR beta chains. The classifier, whose performance was assessed in both the original and validation cohorts, reportedly diagnosed cytomegalovirus status with high specificity and sensitivity. Rarity marked most TCR sequences, yet some public TCRs occurred in many donors.

Using immunoSEQ multiplex PCR, the repertoire was profiled, and TCRdb retains in-frame clones only, with some absent. The data contain roughly 150,000 clones, more than 70% of them seen just once; the ten biggest clones take up 9.5% to 13%. Notes on this clone: The antigen is unknown.

Germline CDR1 SGDLS, CDR2 YYNGEE. V shed 1 base and J shed 3 bases, with 13 bases lying between them. The CDR3 is 15 residues long. V and J are TRBV9 and TRBJ1-2; TRBD1 might be the D (5 bases). The sequence was collected from a man aged 30-40 years in good health and CMV-seropositive. Sequenced sample: PBMCs. The CDR3 is CASSVWRQQYYGYTF. The CDR3 nucleotides read TGTGCCAGCAGCGTATGGAGACAGCAATACTATGGCTACACCTTC.